This is a list of T cell receptor beta chains from one sample in a study of T-cell reconstitution after alpha-beta-depleted transplantation in children. TCRdb re-called the PCR reads through MiXCR, storing one row per CDR3 protein. Among about 420,000 distinct CDR3 sequences, around 16% were seen once, and the ten largest hold just under 30%. The specimen was PBMCs, mostly from graft donor cells, collected 360 days after TCRalphabeta/CD19-depleted stem cell transplant. The receptors originated from a boy younger than two who had a stem cell transplant for Wiskott-Aldrich syndrome, so the T cells may come from the graft donor. The CDR3 runs from the conserved cysteine through the conserved F or W. Fields, in order: J gene, D gene, V gene, clone size, CDR3 protein, CDR3 DNA. D genes are given only for firm matches. Only some rows state a clone size, as once, few, many or a class for expanded clones.

TRBJ1-5 - TRBV19 - CASSIQGVSNQPQHF TGTGCCAGTAGTATTCAAGGGGTGAGCAATCAGCCCCAGCATTTT
TRBJ2-6 - TRBV20-1 - CSAVSSGANVLTF TGCAGTGCTGTTAGCTCTGGGGCCAACGTCCTGACTTTC
TRBJ2-2 - TRBV5-1 many CASSLVANTGELFF TGTGCCAGCAGCTTAGTCGCGAACACCGGGGAGCTGTTTTTT
TRBJ2-7 TRBD1 TRBV29-1 - CSVVGTGVYEQYF TGCAGCGTTGTTGGGACAGGGGTTTACGAGCAGTACTTC
TRBJ2-3 - TRBV6-5 - CASSYRDSDTQYF TGTGCCAGCAGTTACAGGGATTCGGATACGCAGTATTTT
TRBJ2-3 - TRBV6-5 once CASSYGGVGTDTQYF TGTGCCAGCAGTTACGGCGGGGTGGGCACAGATACGCAGTATTTT
TRBJ2-2 - TRBV28 few CASSSNRVAFRRTGELFF TGTGCCAGCAGTTCTAACAGGGTGGCTTTTCGGAGGACCGGGGAGCTGTTTTTT
TRBJ2-6 - TRBV12-3/TRBV12-4 - CASSASAGANVLTF TGTGCCAGCAGCGCTAGCGCTGGGGCCAACGTCCTGACTTTC
TRBJ2-6 TRBD1 TRBV10-3 few CAISGVDRGLSGANVLTF TGTGCCATCAGTGGGGTCGACAGGGGGCTTTCTGGGGCCAACGTCCTGACTTTC
TRBJ2-3 - TRBV11-3 - CASSTSGASDTQYF TGTGCCAGCAGCACCTCAGGTGCGAGTGATACGCAGTATTTT
TRBJ2-1 TRBD2 TRBV10-2 few CASSGLERGGYNEQFF TGCGCCAGCAGTGGTCTTGAGCGGGGGGGTTACAATGAGCAGTTCTTC
TRBJ2-3 TRBD2 TRBV20-1 - CSVSGAGTLDTQYF TGCAGTGTTAGTGGAGCGGGGACCTTAGATACGCAGTATTTT
TRBJ1-1 - TRBV4-1 few CASSWKAGSPPEAFF TGCGCCAGCAGCTGGAAAGCCGGGTCCCCCCCTGAAGCTTTCTTT
TRBJ2-6 TRBD2 TRBV5-1 - CASRVRASGVPSGANVLTF TGCGCCAGCAGGGTGAGGGCTAGCGGGGTCCCCTCTGGGGCCAACGTCCTGACTTTC
TRBJ2-1 TRBD2 TRBV7-6 few CASSLFRLASGNNEQFF TGTGCCAGCAGCTTATTTCGCTTGGCTAGCGGTAACAATGAGCAGTTCTTC
TRBJ1-1 TRBD1 TRBV28 few CASSRTGSRATEAFF TGTGCCAGCAGCAGGACAGGGTCCAGGGCCACTGAAGCTTTCTTT
TRBJ2-2 - TRBV20-1 few CSARGPGTGELFF TGCAGTGCTAGGGGCCCCGGCACCGGGGAGCTGTTTTTT
TRBJ2-5 - TRBV20-1 many CSARDWRKAQKETQYF TGCAGTGCTAGAGATTGGAGGAAGGCCCAGAAAGAGACCCAGTACTTC
TRBJ1-5 - TRBV30 few CAWSVGLSNQPQHF TGTGCCTGGAGTGTAGGGCTTAGCAATCAGCCCCAGCATTTT
TRBJ2-7 - TRBV20-1 - CSASSARGQQYF TGCAGTGCTAGCAGTGCCCGCGGGCAGCAGTACTTC
TRBJ2-3 TRBD1 TRBV29-1 - CSVPPRDRDTDTQYF TGCAGCGTCCCACCCCGGGACAGAGACACAGATACGCAGTATTTT
TRBJ2-7 TRBD1 TRBV12-3/TRBV12-4 many CASSAGGAGYEQYF TGTGCCAGCAGTGCAGGGGGCGCAGGATACGAGCAGTACTTC
TRBJ2-7 TRBD2 TRBV12-3/TRBV12-4 - CASSFGTSGSNEQYF TGTGCCAGCAGTTTCGGGACTAGCGGGAGCAACGAGCAGTACTTC
TRBJ2-2 - TRBV28 few CASSRYGVTGELFF TGTGCCAGCAGTCGCTACGGGGTGACCGGGGAGCTGTTTTTT
TRBJ2-1 - TRBV3-1 few CASSQVFPSSYNEQFF TGTGCCAGCAGCCAAGTCTTCCCGAGCTCCTACAATGAGCAGTTCTTC
TRBJ1-4 - TRBV20-1 - CSVGALGEKLFF TGCAGTGTAGGGGCCTTGGGTGAAAAACTGTTTTTT
TRBJ1-3 - TRBV6-6 - CASSIGNTIYF TGTGCCAGCAGCATTGGAAACACCATATATTTT
TRBJ2-3 - TRBV7-2 many CASSLAGGDTDTQYF TGTGCCAGCAGCTTAGCGGGGGGAGACACAGATACGCAGTATTTT
TRBJ2-3 - TRBV10-3 - CAISPGVTDTQYF TGTGCCATCAGCCCGGGGGTCACAGATACGCAGTATTTT
TRBJ2-5 - TRBV12-3/TRBV12-4 - CASTPGHQETQYF TGTGCCAGCACCCCTGGACATCAAGAGACCCAGTACTTC
TRBJ2-7 TRBD1 TRBV7-9 few CASSLGTGRLDEQYF TGTGCCAGCAGCTTAGGGACAGGGAGGTTGGACGAGCAGTACTTC
TRBJ1-3 - TRBV19 few CASSRAGGLSGNTIYF TGTGCCAGTAGTCGCGCGGGGGGCCTCTCTGGAAACACCATATATTTT
TRBJ1-2 - TRBV12-3/TRBV12-4 - CASSLLGRAYGYTF TGTGCCAGCAGTTTATTGGGGAGGGCGTATGGCTACACCTTC
TRBJ2-3 TRBD2 TRBV19 - CASSVAGAFTDTQYF TGTGCCAGTAGTGTAGCGGGAGCCTTCACAGATACGCAGTATTTT
TRBJ2-7 - TRBV7-9 many CASSPYEYSYEQYF TGTGCCAGCAGCCCATACGAGTACTCCTACGAGCAGTACTTC
TRBJ2-5 TRBD1 TRBV5-1 many CASRLILLTGYQETQYF TGCGCCAGCCGACTGATCCTTCTGACAGGGTACCAAGAGACCCAGTACTTC
TRBJ2-7 TRBD1 TRBV7-6 few CASSLAPWGRGKDSYEQYF TGTGCCAGCAGCTTAGCACCTTGGGGCAGGGGGAAGGACTCCTACGAGCAGTACTTC
TRBJ2-3 - TRBV30 few CAWSLRLGYTDTQYF TGTGCCTGGAGTCTTAGGCTAGGCTACACAGATACGCAGTATTTT
TRBJ2-7 - TRBV6-2/TRBV6-3 - CASSYLWEADEQYF TGTGCCAGCAGTTACTTGTGGGAGGCGGACGAGCAGTACTTC
TRBJ2-5 - TRBV20-1 - CSARNPIGGKETQYF TGCAGTGCTAGAAACCCCATTGGGGGAAAAGAGACCCAGTACTTC
TRBJ2-7 TRBD2 TRBV3-1 many CASSPLAGPTYEQYF TGTGCCAGCAGCCCACTAGCGGGGCCTACCTACGAGCAGTACTTC
TRBJ2-2 - TRBV7-9 - CASSLLRANTGELFF TGTGCCAGCAGCTTGCTCAGGGCTAACACCGGGGAGCTGTTTTTT
TRBJ1-1 - TRBV20-1 many CSASRGGDGTEAFF TGCAGTGCTAGCAGAGGGGGAGATGGCACTGAAGCTTTCTTT
TRBJ2-5 - TRBV24-1 - CATSPGLQETQYF TGTGCCACCAGCCCGGGACTCCAAGAGACCCAGTACTTC
TRBJ2-1 - TRBV30 - CAWSVGQEQFF TGTGCCTGGAGTGTAGGGCAGGAGCAGTTCTTC
TRBJ2-1 - TRBV20-1 many CSAREGNRAWNEQFF TGCAGTGCTAGAGAGGGAAACAGGGCTTGGAATGAGCAGTTCTTC
TRBJ1-2 - TRBV18 few CASSPQGSGGYTF TGTGCCAGCTCACCACAGGGGTCCGGGGGCTACACCTTC
TRBJ2-7 - TRBV5-1 few CASSFTGTPTYEQYF TGCGCCAGCAGCTTTACCGGGACACCAACCTACGAGCAGTACTTC